Listed here is a single TCR beta chain. The antigen remains undetermined. This sample stems from a study of cytomegalovirus exposure and HLA in healthy donors. Broader study findings: Association of a missense DCLRE1C variant with TCR beta V- and J-gene trimming was reported in a later analysis. As was reported, the HLA-A and HLA-B alleles of most subjects were accurately predicted from TCR beta sequences.

Trimming left V 3 bases short and J 2 bases short, with 4 bases between. The V gene's germline CDR1 is GTSNPN and CDR2 SVGIG (reference sequence). CDR3 length: 11 amino acids. The primer mix had 60 Vbeta and 13 Jbeta primers. As handled by the study authors: In a later analysis, approximately 80 million unique TCR beta chains included roughly 11 million shared by two or more donors. Clones were sequenced by immunoSEQ multiplex PCR, and TCRdb holds only the in-frame ones, with some missing. V and J calls and clone size are as listed in that table; D and trimming were resolved from the DNA. The sample lists about 190,000 clones, roughly 78% occurring once.

The chain links TRBV30 to TRBJ2-5, with D hard to call. Material: PBMCs. This receptor was obtained from a boy between 10 and 17 years old in good health and CMV-seronegative. The CDR3 loop is CAWSFQETQYF. CDR3 DNA: TGTGCCTGGAGCTTTCAAGAGACCCAGTACTTC.